The 28 T cell receptor beta chains presented below share a single source sample, sequenced in a study of blood T cell repertoires in COVID-19. Here immunoSEQ multiplex PCR was the method, and the copy in TCRdb shows in-frame clones only, minus some. The repertoire includes 120,000 or so clones, around 80% of them detected once, and roughly 15% sits in the top ten. Sequences were obtained from peripheral blood. These receptors were collected from a man aged 25 to 40 with COVID-19, enrolled during active disease.

The chain has TRBV7-9 and TRBJ1-2; D is uncertain. Germline V CDR1 and CDR2: SEHNR, FQNEAQ (reference sequence). The CDR3 contains 14 residues. V lost 1 base and J lost 1, with 7 bases in between. In nucleotides, the CDR3 is TGTGCCAGCAGCTTAGGGAGTGATAACTATGGCTACACCTTC. Its translation: CASSLGSDNYGYTF. The entire variable domain, with the rest obtained from reference TRBV7-9 and TRBJ1-2, is as follows: DTGVSQNPRHKITKRGQNVTFRCDPISEHNRLYWYRQTLGQGPEFLTYFQNEAQLEKSRLLSDRFSAERPKGSFSTLEIQRTEQGDSAMYLCASSLGSDNYGYTFGSGTRLTVV.

This sequence joins TRBV4-1 and TRBJ2-5; 8 bases agree with TRBD2. The germline gives CDR1 MGHRA, CDR2 YSYEKL. CDR3 length equals 20 residues. V was pared by 3 bases and J by 2 bases, with 20 bases of the junction left unmatched. The CDR3 sequence: CASSHPRAGGNPLGQETQYF. The CDR3 nucleotides read TGCGCCAGCAGCCACCCCCGGGCGGGGGGCAATCCACTGGGTCAAGAGACCCAGTACTTC.

V is TRBV3-1 (or the pseudogene TRBV3-2) and J is TRBJ2-7; the D gene is possibly TRBD2 (5 bases). Germline V gene data show CDR1 as LGHDT and CDR2 as YNNKEL (reference sequence). V dropped 0 bases and J dropped 9 bases, with 21 bases sitting between them. The CDR3 runs to 16 residues. This CDR3 is CASSQDPGSGSLWQYF. The CDR3 DNA reads as TGTGCCAGCAGCCAAGACCCAGGCAGCGGCAGCCTTTGGCAGTACTTC.

This chain connects TRBV30 to TRBJ2-1; a possible D gene is TRBD2 (5 bases). The V end lost 2 bases, the J end lost 2 bases, and 19 bases lay between the germline ends. This CDR3 comprises 17 residues. Germline CDR1 GTSNPN, CDR2 SVGIG (reference sequence). The DNA of the CDR3 is TGTGCCTGGAGTCACCCCTCCCGCGGGTCTACCTACAATGAGCAGTTCTTC. This sequence encodes CAWSHPSRGSTYNEQFF.

This chain links TRBV5-6 with TRBJ2-4, with D unclear. V gave up 0 bases and J gave up 0 bases, with 7 bases separating them. The CDR3 is made up of 15 amino acids. Germline CDR1 and CDR2: SGHDT and YYEEEE. CDR3 coding DNA: TGTGCCAGCAGCTTGGACAGCCTAGCCAAAAACATTCAGTACTTC. This sequence encodes CASSLDSLAKNIQYF.

The chain links TRBV3-1 (or the pseudogene TRBV3-2) to TRBJ2-2; TRBD1 aligns across 12 bases. V shed 3 bases and J 3 bases; nucleotides not matched to a gene: 11. The CDR3 is 19 residues long. Germline V gene data show CDR1 as LGHDT and CDR2 as YNNKEL (reference sequence). This CDR3 is CASSHPLWGQGAYTGELFF. CDR3 coding DNA: TGTGCCAGCAGCCACCCTCTCTGGGGACAGGGGGCCTACACCGGGGAGCTGTTTTTT.

This chain uses TRBV18 with TRBJ1-5, with a tentative D call TRBD1 (6 bases). The CDR3 length is 15 residues. V lost 8 bases and J 2 bases, leaving 16 bases between the germline ends. The germline gives CDR1 KGHSH, CDR2 LQKENI. CDR3 nucleotides: TGTGCCAGCGCCACAGGGAGAGCTGGCAATCAGCCCCAGCATTTT. The encoded protein is CASATGRAGNQPQHF.

The chain has TRBV4-3 and TRBJ1-3; unclear D gene. The CDR3 runs to 17 residues. Trimming removed 2 bases from V and 0 bases from J, with 14 bases in between. Germline values: CDR1 LGHNA, CDR2 YSLEER. The CDR3: CASSQTSIRSSGNTIYF. The CDR3 DNA reads as TGCGCCAGCAGCCAAACCTCTATTAGATCCTCTGGAAACACCATATATTTT.

V is TRBV28 and J is TRBJ1-5, with a tentative D call TRBD1 (5 bases). Germline V gene sequence: CDR1 MDHEN, CDR2 SYDVKM. The length of the CDR3 is 13 residues. V was pared by 5 bases and J by 7 bases, with 12 bases between. The CDR3: CASSPQGYQPQHF. Written as DNA, the CDR3 is TGTGCCAGCAGTCCGCAGGGATACCAGCCCCAGCATTTT.

V is TRBV28 and J is TRBJ1-1, with no clear D. V gave up 7 bases and J gave up 2 bases, with 20 bases separating them. In germline, CDR1 is MDHEN, CDR2 SYDVKM. The CDR3 consists of 16 residues. The CDR3 sequence is CASNGGGRPQNTEAFF. CDR3 DNA: TGTGCCAGCAATGGCGGCGGCAGACCACAAAACACTGAAGCTTTCTTT.

In the case of this clone: Sequence at one end of the junction differs from germline and may be a read error. The chain employs TRBV18 and TRBJ1-1; 9 bases align to TRBD1. This CDR3 is 14 amino acids long. Germline-derived CDR1 and CDR2 are KGHSH and LQKENI. The chain's CDR3 is CASSPPGSGTGKIF. CDR3 sequence (DNA): TGTGCCAGCTCACCACCGGGATCCGGGACAGGGAAGATCTTT.

This sequence joins TRBV28 and TRBJ1-3; no definite D call. Germline V gene sequence: CDR1 MDHEN, CDR2 SYDVKM. This CDR3 is built from 15 residues. The V end lost 4 bases, the J end lost 0 bases, and 10 bases lay between the germline ends. CDR3 sequence reads: CASSSYSSSGNTIYF. DNA for the CDR3: TGTGCCAGCAGTTCCTACAGCAGCTCTGGAAACACCATATATTTT.

The chain links TRBV4-1 to TRBJ1-5, with D maybe TRBD1 (5 bases). There are 12 residues in the CDR3. Looked up from germline, CDR1 is MGHRA and CDR2 is YSYEKL. V was cut by 4 bases and J by 9 bases, with 10 bases left in between. CDR3 coding DNA: TGCGCCAGCAGCCTCGGGGGGGGGCCCCAGCATTTT. Amino acid sequence: CASSLGGGPQHF.

The J gene is TRBJ2-3, the V gene TRBV18; 9 nucleotides match TRBD2. V dropped 4 bases and J dropped 5; count of bases not matched to a gene: 7. The CDR3 consists of 15 residues. Germline lookup yields CDR1 KGHSH and CDR2 LQKENI. The CDR3 sequence is CASSRVAGVGDTQYF. The CDR3 DNA is TGTGCCAGCTCACGAGTAGCGGGGGTAGGAGATACGCAGTATTTT.

The gene calls are TRBV14 and TRBJ1-3; 7 bases are shared with TRBD1. V was pared by 9 bases and J by 4 bases, with 12 bases of the junction left unmatched. This CDR3 is 15 amino acids long. Germline V gene data show CDR1 as SGHDN and CDR2 as FVKESK. The CDR3 DNA sequence: TGTGCCAGTTCACGACAGGGTCCTCCGGGAAACACCATATATTTT. Translating gives CASSRQGPPGNTIYF.

This chain links TRBV21-1 with TRBJ2-3; the table names TRBD1, a call not compared with the DNA. TRBV21-1 is a known pseudogene. CDR3 length: 18 amino acids. CDR3 DNA: TGTGCCAGCAGCAAAGCCCGGGACAGGGGAGACCCCACAGATACGCAGTATTTT. Its protein is CASSKARDRGDPTDTQYF.

The sample holds a few counts of this clone. V gene TRBV18 combines with J gene TRBJ2-3, with 14 nucleotides matching TRBD2. Losses at the gene ends were 6 bases for V and 5 bases for J; bases not matched to a gene: 7. CDR3 length equals 16 residues. CDR1 and CDR2 (germline): KGHSH, LQKENI. Written as DNA, the CDR3 is TGTGCCAGCTCGCAGACTAGCGGGAGGGCCGGAGATACGCAGTATTTT. It translates to CASSQTSGRAGDTQYF.

The rearrangement joins TRBV5-5 to TRBJ1-4, with D possibly TRBD1 on 5 matching bases. Germline V CDR1 and CDR2: SGHKS, YYEKEE (reference sequence). V was clipped by 1 base and J by 6 bases, with 7 bases between them. The CDR3 is 13 residues long. CDR3 loop: CASSLWGDEKLFF. For the CDR3, the DNA is TGTGCCAGCAGCTTGTGGGGGGATGAAAAACTGTTTTTT.

The chain couples TRBV14 to TRBJ2-5; TRBD1 aligns across 8 bases. V dropped 4 bases and J dropped 5; count of bases not matched to a gene: 9. The V gene's germline CDR1 is SGHDN and CDR2 FVKESK. This CDR3 is 15 amino acids long. CDR3 sequence: CASSPSRTGHETQYF. CDR3 coding DNA: TGTGCCAGCAGCCCATCTCGGACAGGGCACGAGACCCAGTACTTC.

The CDR3 DNA reads TGTGCCAGCAGCCAAGGACAGGGTCGCGCAGATACGCAGTATTTT. Amino acid sequence: CASSQGQGRADTQYF. The genes are TRBV14 and TRBJ2-3; TRBD1 agrees at 7 bases. The V gene end was trimmed by 1 base and the J gene end by 4 bases; junction bases not matched to a gene: 5. The CDR3 is 15 amino acids. The germline gives CDR1 SGHDN, CDR2 FVKESK.

In this sample, this clone turned up a few times. The chain links TRBV11-3 to TRBJ2-3; 9 bases match TRBD2. This CDR3 spans 15 amino acids. Germline V lookup: CDR1 SGHNT, CDR2 YENEEA. With V trimmed by 5 bases and J by 5 bases, 8 bases remained unmatched. CDR3 sequence: CASSPGGGAGDTQYF. For the CDR3, the DNA is TGTGCCAGCAGCCCCGGCGGGGGGGCGGGAGATACGCAGTATTTT.

The V call is TRBV28, the J call TRBJ1-1; the D is unclear. Trimming stripped 4 bases from V and 0 bases from J, with 12 bases between. Germline values: CDR1 MDHEN, CDR2 SYDVKM. The CDR3 consists of 15 residues. CDR3 loop: CASSSTPFMNTEAFF. CDR3 coding DNA: TGTGCCAGCAGTTCCACTCCCTTCATGAACACTGAAGCTTTCTTT.

CDR3 region: CASSMPSGGAAETQYF. The CDR3 DNA is TGTGCCAGTAGTATGCCCAGCGGGGGGGCCGCGGAGACCCAGTACTTC. The J gene is TRBJ2-5, the V gene TRBV19; 10 bases agree with TRBD2. This CDR3 spans 16 amino acids. V gave up 3 bases and J gave up 5 bases; unmatched junction bases: 9. Germline CDR1 reads LNHDA; CDR2 reads SQIVND (reference sequence).

This rearrangement joins TRBV9 to TRBJ1-3, with 7 bases fitting TRBD1. CDR1 and CDR2 (germline): SGDLS, YYNGEE. After removal of 1 base from V and 0 bases from J, the junction contained 4 bases not matched to a gene. CDR3 length equals 16 residues. DNA of the CDR3: TGTGCCAGCAGCGTAATTCCAGGGGGCTCTGGAAACACCATATATTTT. Its protein is CASSVIPGGSGNTIYF.

The chain uses TRBV27 and TRBJ1-5; no definite D call. V lost 4 bases, J lost 5 bases, and 12 bases lay in between. The length of the CDR3 is 14 residues. In germline, CDR1 is MNHEY, CDR2 SMNVEV (reference sequence). The CDR3 bases are TGTGCCAGCAGTTCACAAGGAGGTCATCAGCCCCAGCATTTT. Encoded protein: CASSSQGGHQPQHF.

The gene calls are TRBV28 and TRBJ2-1; a possible D gene is TRBD2 (6 bases). The V and J ends lost 5 bases and 1 base respectively, with 18 bases between them. This CDR3 comprises 17 residues. Germline V gene data show CDR1 as MDHEN and CDR2 as SYDVKM. The CDR3 coding sequence is TGTGCCAGCAGTGAAATCGGTCTAGCGAATTCCTACAATGAGCAGTTCTTC. It specifies CASSEIGLANSYNEQFF.

This clone was detected once. The chain recombines TRBV6-6 with TRBJ2-3; D is perhaps TRBD1 (5 bases). Between the trimmed V and J ends, which lost 4 bases and 6 bases, there was a span of 14 bases. The germline V gene has CDR1 MNHNY and CDR2 SVGAGI (reference sequence). The CDR3 consists of 14 residues. The CDR3 loop reads CASSSLLGRDTQYF. The CDR3 nucleotides are TGTGCCAGCAGTTCCCTCCTGGGGCGGGATACGCAGTATTTT.

The chain joins TRBV19 to TRBJ2-2, with a weak D call TRBD2 (5 bases). Germline assignment: CDR1 LNHDA and CDR2 SQIVND (reference sequence). The V and J ends lost 9 bases and 6 bases respectively, with 14 bases between them. There are 13 residues in the CDR3. This chain's CDR3 is CASGKVPAGELFF. Here the CDR3 DNA reads TGTGCCAGCGGGAAGGTGCCAGCCGGGGAGCTGTTTTTT.